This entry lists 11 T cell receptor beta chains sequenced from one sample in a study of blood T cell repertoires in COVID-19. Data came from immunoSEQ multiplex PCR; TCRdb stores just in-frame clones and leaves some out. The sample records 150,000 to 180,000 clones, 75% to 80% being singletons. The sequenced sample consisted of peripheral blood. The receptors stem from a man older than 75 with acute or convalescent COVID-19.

The CDR3 DNA follows: TGTGCCAGCAGTTTAAACGGGAACACTGAAGCTTTCTTT. Protein sequence: CASSLNGNTEAFF. The chain employs TRBV12-3 or TRBV12-4 and TRBJ1-1; no definite D call. The CDR3 sequence is 13 residues long. V was shortened by 2 bases and J by 1 base, with 5 bases between the two germline ends.

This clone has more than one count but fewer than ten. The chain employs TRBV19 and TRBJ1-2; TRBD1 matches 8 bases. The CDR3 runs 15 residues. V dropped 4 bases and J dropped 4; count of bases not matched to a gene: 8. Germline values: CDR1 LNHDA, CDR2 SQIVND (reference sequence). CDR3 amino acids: CASSTWTGLAYGYTF. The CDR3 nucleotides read TGTGCCAGTAGTACTTGGACAGGGTTGGCCTATGGCTACACCTTC.

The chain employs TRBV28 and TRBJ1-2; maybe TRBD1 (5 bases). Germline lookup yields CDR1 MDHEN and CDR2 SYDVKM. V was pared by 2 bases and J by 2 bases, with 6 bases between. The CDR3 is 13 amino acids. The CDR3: CASSLPGNYGYTF. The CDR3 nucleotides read TGTGCCAGCAGTTTACCAGGGAACTATGGCTACACCTTC.

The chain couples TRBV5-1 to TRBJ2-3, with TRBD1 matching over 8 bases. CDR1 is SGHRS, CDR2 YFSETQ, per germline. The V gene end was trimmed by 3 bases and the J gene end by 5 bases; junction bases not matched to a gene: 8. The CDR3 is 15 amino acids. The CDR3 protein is CASSSGTGSVDTQYF. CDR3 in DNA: TGCGCCAGCAGCTCCGGGACAGGTTCCGTAGATACGCAGTATTTT.

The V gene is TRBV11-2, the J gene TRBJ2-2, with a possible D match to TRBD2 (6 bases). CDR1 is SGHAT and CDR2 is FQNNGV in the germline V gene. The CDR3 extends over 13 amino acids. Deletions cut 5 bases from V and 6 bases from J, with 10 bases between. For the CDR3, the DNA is TGTGCCAGCAGCCCCGGGGGTGCCGGGGAGCTGTTTTTT. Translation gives CASSPGGAGELFF.

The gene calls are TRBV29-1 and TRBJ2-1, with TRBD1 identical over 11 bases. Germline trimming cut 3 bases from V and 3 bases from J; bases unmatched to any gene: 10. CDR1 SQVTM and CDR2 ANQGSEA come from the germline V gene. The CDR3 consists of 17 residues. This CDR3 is CSVEGAAGTGGYNEQFF. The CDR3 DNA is TGCAGCGTTGAGGGGGCGGCCGGGACAGGGGGCTACAATGAGCAGTTCTTC.

The CDR3 DNA reads as TGTGCCAGCAGCTTCACCGACAGGGACACTGAAGCTTTCTTT. It is translated as CASSFTDRDTEAFF. The chain joins TRBV11-2 to TRBJ1-1; 7 bases match TRBD1. Germline CDR1 SGHAT, CDR2 FQNNGV. Germline trimming cut 3 bases from V and 3 bases from J; bases unmatched to any gene: 4. There are 14 residues in the CDR3. Drawing the rest from reference TRBV11-2 and TRBJ1-1, the complete variable domain is EAGVAQSPRYKIIEKRQSVAFWCNPISGHATLYWYQQILGQGPKLLIQFQNNGVVDDSQLPKDRFSAERLKGVDSTLKIQPAKLEDSAVYLCASSFTDRDTEAFFGQGTRLTVV.

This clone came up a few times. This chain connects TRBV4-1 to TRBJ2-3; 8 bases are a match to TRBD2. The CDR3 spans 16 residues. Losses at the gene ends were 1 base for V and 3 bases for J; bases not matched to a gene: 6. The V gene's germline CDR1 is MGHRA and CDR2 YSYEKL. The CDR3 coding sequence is TGCGCCAGCAGCCAAGTCGGGGGGGCCTGGACAGATACGCAGTATTTT. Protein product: CASSQVGGAWTDTQYF.

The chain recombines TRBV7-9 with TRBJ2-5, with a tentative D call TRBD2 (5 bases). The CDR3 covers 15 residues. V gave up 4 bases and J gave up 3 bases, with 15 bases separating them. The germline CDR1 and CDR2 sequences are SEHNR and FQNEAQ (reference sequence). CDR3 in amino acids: CASSSPSLAEETQYF. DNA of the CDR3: TGTGCCAGCAGCTCCCCTTCGCTAGCAGAAGAGACCCAGTACTTC.

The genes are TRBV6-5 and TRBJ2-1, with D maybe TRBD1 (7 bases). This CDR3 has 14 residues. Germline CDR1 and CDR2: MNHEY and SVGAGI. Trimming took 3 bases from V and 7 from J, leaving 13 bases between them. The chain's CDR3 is CASSYSQGGNEQFF. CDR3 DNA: TGTGCCAGCAGTTATTCGCAGGGGGGAAATGAGCAGTTCTTC.

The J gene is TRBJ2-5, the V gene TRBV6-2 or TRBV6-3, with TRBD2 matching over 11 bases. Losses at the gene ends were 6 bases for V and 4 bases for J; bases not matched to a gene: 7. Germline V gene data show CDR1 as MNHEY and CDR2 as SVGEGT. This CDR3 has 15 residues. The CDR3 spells CASRPSGGRGETQYF. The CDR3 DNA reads TGTGCCAGCAGGCCTAGCGGGGGGAGGGGAGAGACCCAGTACTTC.